These 2 T cell receptor beta chains originate from one sample sequenced in a study of a mutant IDH1 vaccine in newly diagnosed glioma. These receptors lack a known antigen. Described time point: week 47, end of study. The content of each vaccine dose was 300 ug of mutant IDH1 20-mer peptide, and topical imiquimod accompanied it. The repertoire was sequenced with immunoSEQ multiplex PCR; TCRdb's copy has only in-frame clones and lacks some. This repertoire shows about 94,000 clones, under 90% found once; its top ten account for approximately 0.8%. The material was PBMCs, obtained from a glioma patient whose treatment included an IDH1 peptide vaccine. The receptors come from a woman aged 45-65 years with glioma.

The chain joins TRBV27 to TRBJ2-7; 9 bases fit TRBD2. The CDR3 covers 15 residues. Per germline, CDR1 MNHEY and CDR2 SMNVEV (reference sequence). The trim removed 5 bases at V and 0 bases at J, leaving 5 bases unmatched. The CDR3 DNA sequence: TGTGCCAGCAGTCTTCTAGCGGGAATCTCCTACGAGCAGTACTTC. Protein: CASSLLAGISYEQYF.

The chain couples TRBV5-1 to TRBJ1-4, with 7 bases aligning to TRBD1. V was clipped by 4 bases and J by 5 bases; unmatched bases: 2. The CDR3 contains 13 residues. CDR1 and CDR2 (germline): SGHRS, YFSETQ. For the CDR3, the DNA is TGCGCCAGCAGCCCAGGGGGGAATGAAAAACTGTTTTTT. Amino acid sequence: CASSPGGNEKLFF.